The present TCR beta chain was sequenced within a study of cytomegalovirus exposure and HLA in healthy donors. It was with 60 Vbeta and 13 Jbeta primers that the PCR ran. This table comes from immunoSEQ multiplex PCR, and its TCRdb copy is limited to in-frame clones, with some not included. The sample shows about 55,000 clones, 55% to 85% of them seen only once. Study-level points and caveats: Most TCR sequences were uncommon, yet certain public TCRs appeared in many donors. In a later analysis, compared with equally common non-associated chains, HLA-associated beta chains were more expanded.

The junction had 7 bases not matched to a gene; V was cut back by 4 bases and J by 3 bases. Germline V gene lookup returns CDR1 SNHLY and CDR2 FYNNEI. The CDR3 sequence is 15 residues long. Points on this clone: Its matching antigen is unknown.

Donors likely had unrecorded immune exposures despite being nominally healthy when sampled. Material: PBMCs. The TCR comes from a man in his forties in good health and CMV-seropositive. The chain carries TRBV2 and TRBJ2-3, with 7 nucleotides matching TRBD2. CDR3 protein: CASSASTSSTDTQYF. The CDR3 DNA is TGTGCCAGCAGTGCTTCGACTAGCAGTACAGATACGCAGTATTTT.